A selection of T cell receptor beta chains follows, all from one sample in a study of OX40 agonist ivuxolimab in advanced cancers. Assay: immunoSEQ multiplex PCR; the TCRdb copy retains only in-frame clones and omits some. The sample includes over 65,000 clones, 86% seen only once; the top ten take about 8%. The specimen comprised CD4+ or CD8+ T cells sorted from blood, sampled in a trial of the OX40 agonist ivuxolimab. These receptors were collected from an adult with an advanced solid tumor such as melanoma, head and neck, liver or kidney cancer. CDR3s include the opening cysteine and the closing phenylalanine or tryptophan. A D gene is named only where the DNA matches it firmly. Rows may omit the clone size; those that give it use once, few, many or a size class.

v_gene: TRBV5-1
d_gene: .
j_gene: TRBJ2-3
abundance: .
CDR3aa: CASSLQGPDTQYF
CDR3nt: TGCGCCAGCAGCTTGCAGGGACCGGATACGCAGTATTTT

v_gene: TRBV7-9
d_gene: .
j_gene: TRBJ2-7
abundance: .
CDR3aa: CASSLNRQNYEQYF
CDR3nt: TGTGCCAGCAGCTTAAACCGACAGAACTACGAGCAGTACTTC

v_gene: TRBV2
d_gene: TRBD1
j_gene: TRBJ1-1
abundance: .
CDR3aa: CASILDRGYTEAFF
CDR3nt: TGTGCCAGCATTCTGGACAGGGGGTACACTGAAGCTTTCTTT

v_gene: TRBV25-1
d_gene: .
j_gene: TRBJ1-1
abundance: .
CDR3aa: CASSECSVLGAFF
CDR3nt: TGTGCCAGCAGTGAATGTAGTGTATTAGGAGCTTTCTTT

v_gene: TRBV7-9
d_gene: .
j_gene: TRBJ1-1
abundance: .
CDR3aa: CASSFSSRNTEAFF
CDR3nt: TGTGCCAGCAGCTTTAGTAGCAGGAACACTGAAGCTTTCTTT

v_gene: TRBV28
d_gene: .
j_gene: TRBJ2-7
abundance: .
CDR3aa: CASSFFPYGQYF
CDR3nt: TGTGCCAGCAGTTTCTTCCCCTACGGCCAGTACTTC

v_gene: TRBV5-4
d_gene: TRBD2
j_gene: TRBJ2-3
abundance: few
CDR3aa: CASSFSSGGNTQYF
CDR3nt: TGTGCCAGCAGCTTTTCTAGCGGGGGTAATACGCAGTATTTT

v_gene: TRBV19
d_gene: .
j_gene: TRBJ2-1
abundance: .
CDR3aa: CASSIIQGNEQFF
CDR3nt: TGTGCCAGTAGTATCATTCAGGGGAATGAGCAGTTCTTC

v_gene: TRBV25-1
d_gene: .
j_gene: TRBJ2-2
abundance: .
CDR3aa: CASSEYISLNTGELFF
CDR3nt: TGTGCCAGCAGTGAATATATCTCCCTTAACACCGGGGAGCTGTTTTTT

v_gene: TRBV10-2
d_gene: .
j_gene: TRBJ2-7
abundance: .
CDR3aa: CASARDTTYEQYF
CDR3nt: TGCGCCAGCGCAAGGGACACCACTTACGAGCAGTACTTC

v_gene: TRBV7-2
d_gene: .
j_gene: TRBJ1-2
abundance: .
CDR3aa: CASSLLRDIRYYGYTF
CDR3nt: TGTGCCAGCAGCTTACTCCGGGACATTCGTTACTATGGCTACACCTTC

v_gene: TRBV5-1
d_gene: .
j_gene: TRBJ2-1
abundance: .
CDR3aa: CASSSDQHNEQFF
CDR3nt: TGCGCCAGCAGCTCGGACCAGCACAATGAGCAGTTCTTC

v_gene: TRBV19
d_gene: .
j_gene: TRBJ2-7
abundance: .
CDR3aa: CASSDGGGAPPSQYF
CDR3nt: TGTGCCAGTAGCGACGGAGGGGGGGCTCCCCCGAGCCAGTACTTC

v_gene: TRBV20-1
d_gene: .
j_gene: TRBJ2-7
abundance: .
CDR3aa: CSAPTSYEQYF
CDR3nt: TGCAGTGCCCCGACTAGCTACGAGCAGTACTTC

v_gene: TRBV18
d_gene: .
j_gene: TRBJ1-6
abundance: .
CDR3aa: CASSDSPTNSPLHF
CDR3nt: TGTGCCAGCTCGGACAGCCCCACAAATTCACCCCTCCACTTT

v_gene: TRBV10-1
d_gene: .
j_gene: TRBJ1-1
abundance: .
CDR3aa: CASSRTANTEAFF
CDR3nt: TGCGCCAGCAGCCGGACGGCCAACACTGAAGCTTTCTTT

v_gene: TRBV7-2
d_gene: TRBD1
j_gene: TRBJ2-2
abundance: .
CDR3aa: CASSSRDRGGTGELFF
CDR3nt: TGTGCCAGCAGCTCCCGGGACAGGGGGGGCACCGGGGAGCTGTTTTTT

v_gene: TRBV9
d_gene: TRBD1
j_gene: TRBJ1-1
abundance: .
CDR3aa: CASRTGDTNTEAFF
CDR3nt: TGTGCCAGCAGAACAGGGGATACGAACACTGAAGCTTTCTTT

v_gene: TRBV5-6
d_gene: .
j_gene: TRBJ2-7
abundance: .
CDR3aa: CASSLAGAGDYEQYF
CDR3nt: TGTGCCAGCAGCTTGGCGGGCGCTGGGGACTACGAGCAGTACTTC

v_gene: TRBV4-1
d_gene: .
j_gene: TRBJ1-5
abundance: .
CDR3aa: CASSQAQGSNQPQHF
CDR3nt: TGCGCCAGCAGCCAAGCTCAAGGTAGCAATCAGCCCCAGCATTTT

v_gene: TRBV6-6
d_gene: .
j_gene: TRBJ1-1
abundance: .
CDR3aa: CASNLGQMNTEAFF
CDR3nt: TGTGCCAGCAACCTCGGACAGATGAACACTGAAGCTTTCTTT

v_gene: TRBV2
d_gene: .
j_gene: TRBJ2-1
abundance: .
CDR3aa: CASNRDSLGEQFF
CDR3nt: TGTGCCAGCAACCGGGACTCCCTAGGGGAGCAGTTCTTC

v_gene: TRBV28
d_gene: .
j_gene: TRBJ1-1
abundance: .
CDR3aa: CASSKRGAAFF
CDR3nt: TGTGCCAGCAGCAAGAGGGGGGCGGCTTTCTTT

v_gene: TRBV9
d_gene: TRBD1
j_gene: TRBJ1-3
abundance: .
CDR3aa: CASSNRGPNSGNTIYF
CDR3nt: TGTGCCAGCAGCAACAGGGGGCCTAACTCTGGAAACACCATATATTTT

v_gene: TRBV5-1
d_gene: .
j_gene: TRBJ2-7
abundance: .
CDR3aa: CASSLGVIGVGSYEQYF
CDR3nt: TGCGCCAGCAGCTTGGGGGTTATCGGGGTGGGTTCCTACGAGCAGTACTTC

v_gene: TRBV4-2
d_gene: .
j_gene: TRBJ2-1
abundance: .
CDR3aa: CASSQDLGGPPYNEQFF
CDR3nt: TGTGCCAGCAGCCAAGATCTGGGTGGGCCCCCCTACAATGAGCAGTTCTTC

v_gene: TRBV19
d_gene: .
j_gene: TRBJ2-7
abundance: .
CDR3aa: CASSIVAGEQYF
CDR3nt: TGTGCCAGTAGTATAGTGGCCGGCGAGCAGTACTTC

v_gene: TRBV5-1
d_gene: TRBD2
j_gene: TRBJ2-3
abundance: .
CDR3aa: CASEKDSGGSTDTQYF
CDR3nt: TGCGCCAGCGAAAAAGATAGCGGGGGATCCACAGATACGCAGTATTTT

v_gene: TRBV7-9
d_gene: .
j_gene: TRBJ1-1
abundance: .
CDR3aa: CASSFTGPSEAFF
CDR3nt: TGTGCCAGCAGCTTTACGGGGCCTTCCGAAGCTTTCTTT

v_gene: TRBV4-2
d_gene: .
j_gene: TRBJ2-5
abundance: once
CDR3aa: CASSRNEQETQYF
CDR3nt: TGTGCCAGCAGCCGCAACGAACAGGAGACCCAGTACTTC

v_gene: TRBV5-1
d_gene: TRBD1
j_gene: TRBJ1-6
abundance: .
CDR3aa: CASSSGQGNSPLHF
CDR3nt: TGCGCCAGCAGCTCGGGACAGGGGAATTCACCCCTCCACTTT

v_gene: TRBV19
d_gene: TRBD1
j_gene: TRBJ2-2
abundance: few
CDR3aa: CASSPVRGHTGELFF
CDR3nt: TGTGCCAGTAGCCCTGTGAGGGGGCACACCGGGGAGCTGTTTTTT

v_gene: TRBV7-9
d_gene: .
j_gene: TRBJ2-5
abundance: .
CDR3aa: CASNDGASRETQYF
CDR3nt: TGTGCCAGCAACGACGGGGCTAGTCGAGAGACCCAGTACTTC

v_gene: TRBV11-3
d_gene: .
j_gene: TRBJ2-3
abundance: .
CDR3aa: CASSLGSGLDTQYF
CDR3nt: TGTGCCAGCAGCTTAGGAAGCGGGCTAGATACGCAGTATTTT

v_gene: TRBV7-6
d_gene: .
j_gene: TRBJ2-6
abundance: .
CDR3aa: CASSLGGQNSGANVLTF
CDR3nt: TGTGCCAGCAGCTTAGGGGGACAAAACTCTGGGGCCAACGTCCTGACTTTC

v_gene: TRBV5-8
d_gene: .
j_gene: TRBJ2-1
abundance: .
CDR3aa: CASSSKRRTSSYNEQFF
CDR3nt: TGTGCCAGCAGCTCAAAGCGACGTACGAGCTCCTACAATGAGCAGTTCTTC

v_gene: TRBV7-9
d_gene: .
j_gene: TRBJ1-5
abundance: .
CDR3aa: CASSLARTEGNQPQHF
CDR3nt: TGTGCCAGCAGCTTAGCGAGGACGGAAGGCAATCAGCCCCAGCATTTT

v_gene: TRBV2
d_gene: .
j_gene: TRBJ1-5
abundance: .
CDR3aa: CASSNDMSNQPQHF
CDR3nt: TGTGCCAGCAGCAATGACATGAGCAATCAGCCCCAGCATTTT

v_gene: TRBV9
d_gene: .
j_gene: TRBJ1-1
abundance: .
CDR3aa: CASSGLGGRDTEAFF
CDR3nt: TGTGCCAGCAGCGGGCTCGGGGGGCGCGACACTGAAGCTTTCTTT

v_gene: TRBV10-2
d_gene: .
j_gene: TRBJ2-7
abundance: once
CDR3aa: CASSLGGFYEQYF
CDR3nt: TGCGCCAGCAGTCTCGGCGGTTTCTACGAGCAGTACTTC

v_gene: TRBV7-5
d_gene: .
j_gene: TRBJ2-7
abundance: .
CDR3aa: CVRSSRTGRNEQYF
CDR3nt: TGTGTCAGAAGCTCAAGGACAGGGAGGAACGAGCAGTACTTC

v_gene: TRBV18
d_gene: .
j_gene: TRBJ1-5
abundance: .
CDR3aa: CASSPGQGNNQPQHF
CDR3nt: TGTGCCAGCTCACCAGGCCAGGGGAACAATCAGCCCCAGCATTTT

v_gene: TRBV6-6
d_gene: TRBD1
j_gene: TRBJ1-2
abundance: .
CDR3aa: CASRDRDYGYTF
CDR3nt: TGTGCCAGCAGGGACAGGGACTATGGCTACACCTTC

v_gene: TRBV18
d_gene: .
j_gene: TRBJ1-1
abundance: .
CDR3aa: CASSEGGGTEAFF
CDR3nt: TGTGCCAGCTCAGAGGGGGGCGGCACTGAAGCTTTCTTT

v_gene: TRBV30
d_gene: .
j_gene: TRBJ2-6
abundance: .
CDR3aa: CAWTVRRGIENSGANVLTF
CDR3nt: TGTGCCTGGACCGTAAGGAGGGGGATAGAGAACTCTGGGGCCAACGTCCTGACTTTC

v_gene: TRBV5-4
d_gene: .
j_gene: TRBJ1-1
abundance: .
CDR3aa: CASSHDSGGSEAFF
CDR3nt: TGTGCCAGCAGCCATGACTCTGGGGGATCTGAAGCTTTCTTT